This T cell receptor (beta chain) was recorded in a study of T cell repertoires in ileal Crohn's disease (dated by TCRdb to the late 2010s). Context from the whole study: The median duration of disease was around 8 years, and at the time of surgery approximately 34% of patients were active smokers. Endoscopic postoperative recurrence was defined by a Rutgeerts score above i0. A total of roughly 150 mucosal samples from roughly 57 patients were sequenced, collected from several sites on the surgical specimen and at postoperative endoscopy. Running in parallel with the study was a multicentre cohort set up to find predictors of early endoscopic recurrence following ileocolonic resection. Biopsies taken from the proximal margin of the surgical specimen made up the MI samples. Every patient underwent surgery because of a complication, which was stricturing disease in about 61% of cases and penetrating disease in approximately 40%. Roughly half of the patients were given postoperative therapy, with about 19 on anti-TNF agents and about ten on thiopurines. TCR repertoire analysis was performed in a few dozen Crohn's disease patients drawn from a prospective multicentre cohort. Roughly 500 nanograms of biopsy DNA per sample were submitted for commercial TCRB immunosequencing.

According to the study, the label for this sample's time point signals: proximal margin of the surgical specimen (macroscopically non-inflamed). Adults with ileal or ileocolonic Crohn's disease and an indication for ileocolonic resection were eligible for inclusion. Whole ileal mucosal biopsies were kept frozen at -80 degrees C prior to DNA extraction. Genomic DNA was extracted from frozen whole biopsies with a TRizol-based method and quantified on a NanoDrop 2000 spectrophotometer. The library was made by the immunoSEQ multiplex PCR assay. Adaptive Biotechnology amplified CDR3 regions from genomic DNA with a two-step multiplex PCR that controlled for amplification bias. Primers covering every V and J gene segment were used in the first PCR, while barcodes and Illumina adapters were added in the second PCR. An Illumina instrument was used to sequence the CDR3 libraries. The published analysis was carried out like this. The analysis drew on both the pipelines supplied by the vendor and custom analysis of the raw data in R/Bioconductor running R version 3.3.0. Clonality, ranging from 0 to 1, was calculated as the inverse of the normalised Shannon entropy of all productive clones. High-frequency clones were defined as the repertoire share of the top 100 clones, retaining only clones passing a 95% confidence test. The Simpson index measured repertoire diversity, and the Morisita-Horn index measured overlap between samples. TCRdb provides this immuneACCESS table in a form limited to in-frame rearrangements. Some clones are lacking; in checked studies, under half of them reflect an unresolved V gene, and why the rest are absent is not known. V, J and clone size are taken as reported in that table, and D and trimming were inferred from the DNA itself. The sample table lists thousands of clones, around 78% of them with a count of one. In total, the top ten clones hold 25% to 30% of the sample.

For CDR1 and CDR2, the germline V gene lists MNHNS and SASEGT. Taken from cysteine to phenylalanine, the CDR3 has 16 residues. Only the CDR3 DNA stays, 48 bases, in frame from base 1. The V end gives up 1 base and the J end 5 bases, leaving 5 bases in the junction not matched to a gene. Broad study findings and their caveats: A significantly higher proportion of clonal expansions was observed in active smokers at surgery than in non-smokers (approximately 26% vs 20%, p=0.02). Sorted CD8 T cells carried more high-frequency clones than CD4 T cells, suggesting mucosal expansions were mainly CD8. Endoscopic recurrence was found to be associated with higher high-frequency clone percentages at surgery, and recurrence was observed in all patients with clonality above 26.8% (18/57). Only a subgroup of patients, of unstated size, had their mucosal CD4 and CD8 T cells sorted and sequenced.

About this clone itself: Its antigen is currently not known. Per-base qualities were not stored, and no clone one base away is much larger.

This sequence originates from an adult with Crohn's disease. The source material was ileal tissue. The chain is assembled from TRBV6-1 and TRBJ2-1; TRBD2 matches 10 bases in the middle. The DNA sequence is TGTGCCAGCAGTGAAGGGAGAGCGGGAGGGAACAATGAGCAGTTCTTC. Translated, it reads CASSEGRAGGNNEQFF.